The subject of this entry is one TCR beta chain. The antigen is not known. The data were taken from a study of cytomegalovirus exposure and HLA in healthy donors. The wider study: For the approximately 430 genotyped donors, approximately 83% fell within the Caucasian-associated ancestry cluster.

CDR3 length equals 14 residues. V shed 1 base and J shed 5 bases, with 13 bases lying between them. Germline lookup yields CDR1 SGHKS and CDR2 YYEKEE (reference sequence). Primers: 60 Vbeta forward and 13 Jbeta reverse. The table came from immunoSEQ multiplex PCR; TCRdb's copy has only in-frame clones and leaves some out. This table holds about 88,000 clones, approximately 71% found once. Findings of the study overall: Excluded were some V segments that proved indistinguishable, including TRBV6-2 and TRBV6-3. Later genetic work tied a missense DCLRE1C variant to beta-chain V and J trimming. Per a later analysis, 16,951 TCR beta sequences showed association with HLA alleles at 0.05 false discovery rate.

The sample consisted of PBMCs. The rearrangement uses TRBV5-5 and TRBJ2-7; D remains unclear. The source is a woman younger than 30 in good health and CMV-seropositive. In DNA, the CDR3 is TGTGCCAGCAGCTTGCGCTCGGGTTCCCACGAGCAGTACTTC. This gives the protein CASSLRSGSHEQYF.